This T cell receptor (beta chain) derives from a study of Graves' ophthalmopathy and Graves' hyperthyroidism (dated by TCRdb to 2016 to 2019). Background for the entire study: Peripheral blood samples were taken at the time of initial diagnosis, before any treatment was given. TCR beta repertoire signatures were used to distinguish Graves' ophthalmopathy from Graves' hyperthyroidism and to predict progression to ophthalmopathy. In six hyperthyroidism patients, the T-cell repertoire of thyroid tissue was compared with the T-cell repertoire of blood. After sampling, hyperthyroidism patients received methimazole starting at 30 mg daily, and ophthalmopathy patients received high-dose intravenous methylprednisolone. In total, approximately 130 blood samples were TCR-sequenced: 43 ophthalmopathy, over 70 hyperthyroidism and around 17 hyperthyroidism-to-ophthalmopathy patients. To explore V-J signatures that separate ophthalmopathy from hyperthyroidism, a discovery set of around 97 patients was enrolled, consisting of 40 to 45 with ophthalmopathy and some 56 with stable hyperthyroidism. An independent validation cohort was composed of around 19 hyperthyroidism patients and roughly 16 patients who later progressed from hyperthyroidism to ophthalmopathy.

TCR beta CDR3 regions were amplified from RNA transcripts for repertoire sequencing. A first-round RT-PCR used HTBI primers with the Qiagen OneStep RT-PCR kit, followed by a second-round multiplex PCR, size selection and purification. Libraries were sequenced paired-end with 100 bp reads on an Illumina HiSeq2000. The authors processed their data as follows. Reads were processed with SOAPnuke, discarding reads with adapters, uncalled bases, mean Phred below 15, or no exact constant-primer or identifier match. High-quality paired reads were merged with COPE v1.2.5. Each unique nucleotide sequence was treated as a clonotype, and MiTCR v1.1 was used to align the clonotypes to the IMGT TRB V, D and J references. The analysis was limited to V-J combinations with a frequency above 0.0001, which together covered approximately 99% of repertoires. For each V-J combination, a TCR clonal expansion and chaos score was defined as F50 clonal expansion divided by the chaos observed in the TCRdist matrix. Welch's t-statistics and random forest were used to reduce features to over ten V-J combinations, which were fed into a naive Bayes classifier. The Morisita-Horn index was used to measure how similar the thyroid and blood repertoires were. The public reads were run again by TCRdb, first through fastp at Q25 and then through MiXCR, and only productive beta chains were kept. Rows are combined by CDR3 protein, so each entry shows the most common genes and DNA. TCRdb's processing, not the authors', yielded these V and J calls. A total of some 750,000 distinct CDR3 sequences appear in this sample, about 44% of them only once. Approximately 43% of the sample lies in the top ten.

General conclusions and limits of the study: In validation, the model predicted ophthalmopathy progression with less than 71% sensitivity and 72.22% specificity; 12 predicted patients were CT-confirmed with GO in a median of approximately 6.2 months. Most of the expanded thyroid clonotypes with a frequency above 0.001 were also detected in blood, and it was suggested that the thyroid immune response may be reflected by blood repertoires. In cross-validation, the 13-signature model distinguished ophthalmopathy from stable hyperthyroidism with 85% to 90% sensitivity and roughly 81% specificity, and in the test set the corresponding values were roughly 80% and 75%. No statistical method was used to predetermine the sample size, and group allocation was not hidden from the investigators.

Patients with ophthalmopathy had moderately to severely active disease, with a Clinical Activity Score of 3 or more, a NOSPECS grade of 4 or more, and a disease duration of less than 3 months. Patients with other autoimmune diseases, uncontrolled infections, pregnancy or lactation were excluded. Diagnosis relied on clinical symptoms, serum thyroxine, TRAb, thyroid ultrasound and orbital computed tomography. Using Ficoll-Paque density gradient centrifugation, PBMCs were isolated from 10 ml of fresh peripheral blood. Total RNA was extracted using Trizol reagent, and RNA quality was checked on an Agilent 2100 Bioanalyzer. As for this clonotype: Its target antigen remains unknown. No much larger clone exists at a distance of one base, and base qualities are not known.

The sample was peripheral blood. This receptor was obtained from an adult man with Graves' ophthalmopathy.

The DNA is TGTGCCAGCAGCCAAGATGGAGGGAGTGGACAGCCCCAGCATTTT. Its product reads: CASSQDGGSGQPQHF. The chain is assembled from TRBV9 and TRBJ1-5; too little of a D gene remains to name it. V and J lose 4 bases and 7 bases, and a span of 18 bases separates them. Taken from the germline V gene, the CDR1 and CDR2 loops are SGDLS and YYNGEE. The CDR3 has 15 amino acids, counting the end cysteine and phenylalanine. Only the CDR3 DNA stays, 45 bases, in frame from base 1.